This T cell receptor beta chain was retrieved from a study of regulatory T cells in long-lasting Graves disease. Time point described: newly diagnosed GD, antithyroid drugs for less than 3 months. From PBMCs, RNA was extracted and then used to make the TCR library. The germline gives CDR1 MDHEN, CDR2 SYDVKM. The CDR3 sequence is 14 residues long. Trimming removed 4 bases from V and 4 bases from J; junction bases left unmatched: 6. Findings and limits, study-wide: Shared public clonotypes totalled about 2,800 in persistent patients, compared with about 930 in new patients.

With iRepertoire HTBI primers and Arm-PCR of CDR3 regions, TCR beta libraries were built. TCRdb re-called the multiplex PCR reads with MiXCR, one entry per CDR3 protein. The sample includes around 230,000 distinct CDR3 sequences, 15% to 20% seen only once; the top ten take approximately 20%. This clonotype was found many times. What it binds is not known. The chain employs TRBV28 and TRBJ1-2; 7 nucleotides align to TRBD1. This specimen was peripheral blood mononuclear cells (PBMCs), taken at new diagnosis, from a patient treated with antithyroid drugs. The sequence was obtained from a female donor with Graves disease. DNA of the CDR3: TGTGCCAGCAGTTCAGGGGGGCAAGTCTATGGCTACACCTTC. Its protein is CASSSGGQVYGYTF.